Shown below are 32 T cell receptor beta chains from a single sample sequenced in a study of CD8 T cells in ankylosing spondylitis. In TCRdb, the 5' RACE reads were re-called with MiXCR into one record per CDR3 protein. The sample records about 160,000 distinct CDR3 sequences, around 8.9% being singletons. Specimen: blood, either unsorted or a sorted T cell fraction (not recorded which). The source is a female donor with ankylosing spondylitis or in good health (not recorded which).

This clonotype was observed a handful of times. The chain uses TRBV5-5 and TRBJ2-7, with 11 bases matching TRBD1. Germline V gives CDR1 SGHKS, CDR2 YYEKEE (reference sequence). The CDR3 is made up of 16 amino acids. Trimming removed 1 base from V and 2 bases from J; junction bases left unmatched: 5. The CDR3 region is CASSLHLGQGAYEQYF. In DNA form, the CDR3 reads TGTGCCAGCAGCTTGCATTTGGGACAGGGGGCCTACGAGCAGTACTTC.

This clonotype appeared many times. The chain joins TRBV7-9 to TRBJ2-2, with unresolved D. V gave up 4 bases and J gave up 6 bases, with 21 bases separating them. The germline CDR1 and CDR2 sequences are SEHNR and FQNEAQ (reference sequence). This CDR3 has 17 residues. Here the CDR3 reads CASSYSRGIIEAGELFF. CDR3 nucleotide sequence: TGTGCCAGCAGCTATTCCCGCGGAATAATAGAGGCCGGGGAGCTGTTTTTT.

The gene calls are TRBV6-1 and TRBJ1-5, with 10 bases that match TRBD1. After removal of 6 bases from V and 3 bases from J, the junction contained 5 bases not matched to a gene. The CDR3 length is 15 residues. CDR1 and CDR2 from the germline V gene are MNHNS and SASEGT. In DNA form, the CDR3 reads TGTGCCAGCAGGACCGGGACAGGGGTCAATCAGCCCCAGCATTTT. Its protein is CASRTGTGVNQPQHF.

This clonotype has at least ten counts. This could be a read error, since a much larger clone is one nucleotide away. V is TRBV27 and J is TRBJ2-1, with TRBD2 identical over 7 bases. CDR3 size: 15 residues. Unmatched junction bases numbered 2, after V lost 3 bases and J lost 0 bases. Germline lookup yields CDR1 MNHEY and CDR2 SMNVEV (reference sequence). CDR3 nucleotide sequence: TGTGCCAGCAGTTTTGGCGGGAGCTCCTACAATGAGCAGTTCTTC. As protein: CASSFGGSSYNEQFF.

As concerns this clonotype: Because it lacks the conserved phenylalanine or tryptophan at the end, this CDR3 is likely a read error. Because the CDR3's place on the DNA is in doubt, the DNA is left out and the CDR3 is given as listed by TCRdb. The chain has TRBV19 and TRBJ2-5; the table's D call, TRBD1, has no DNA check behind it. A total of 11 residues make up the CDR3, ends included. Germline lookup yields CDR1 LNHDA and CDR2 SQIVND (reference sequence). This CDR3 reads CKRATGETQDI.

There are many counts of this clonotype. The rearrangement uses TRBV12-3 or TRBV12-4 and TRBJ2-1; tentative D call: TRBD1 (6 bases). Trimming removed 7 bases from V and 9 bases from J, with 13 bases in between. The CDR3 consists of 12 residues. DNA for the CDR3: TGTGCCAGCACCTCAGGGGTCGGTGAGCAGTTCTTC. Translating it yields CASTSGVGEQFF.

This clonotype was detected ten times or more. The chain carries TRBV7-6 and TRBJ2-1; 11 bases align to TRBD2. J gave up 0 bases and V 5 bases, and 3 bases lay outside the gene matches. Per the germline V gene, CDR1 is SGHVS and CDR2 is FNYEAQ. CDR3 length equals 16 residues. CDR3 region: CASSRTSGYSYNEQFF. DNA for the CDR3: TGTGCCAGCAGCCGGACTAGCGGGTACTCCTACAATGAGCAGTTCTTC.

The chain has TRBV9 and TRBJ2-3; D remains ambiguous. The CDR3 length is 15 residues. Trimming stripped 4 bases from V and 0 bases from J, with 12 bases between. Germline-derived CDR1 and CDR2 are SGDLS and YYNGEE. In DNA form, the CDR3 reads TGTGCCAGCAGCACAGATGGGATTAGCACAGATACGCAGTATTTT. Protein: CASSTDGISTDTQYF.

This clonotype was picked up a small number of times. The chain couples TRBV7-9 to TRBJ1-1; D is possibly TRBD1 (5 bases). V was shortened by 5 bases and J by 4 bases, with 17 bases between the two germline ends. CDR1 and CDR2 from the germline V gene are SEHNR and FQNEAQ (reference sequence). The CDR3 extends over 15 amino acids. In nucleotides, the CDR3 is TGTGCCAGCAGCACCAATTGGGGGAAGGGCACTGAAGCTTTCTTT. This codes for CASSTNWGKGTEAFF.

In the case of this clonotype: A junction end diverges from the germline sequence, so it may reflect a read error. The chain links TRBV7-9 to TRBJ2-7; the D is unclear. The CDR3 runs to 11 residues. Germline lookup yields CDR1 SEHNR and CDR2 FQNEAQ (reference sequence). The CDR3: CVSSLGYEQYF. In DNA form, the CDR3 reads TGTGTCAGCAGCTTGGGTTACGAGCAGTACTTC.

The table lists this clonotype with many counts. This chain connects TRBV4-3 to TRBJ1-4; D remains unclear. The CDR3 loop spans 16 amino acids. CDR1 is LGHNA and CDR2 is YSLEER in the germline V gene. Trimming took off 4 bases at V and 8 bases at J, with 20 bases between the two ends. The DNA for the CDR3 is TGCGCCAGCAGCCTGGGTGTTTGGGGTAGAGAAGAAAAACTGTTTTTT. This sequence encodes CASSLGVWGREEKLFF.

This chain joins TRBV4-3 and TRBJ2-4; the match to TRBD2 covers 9 bases. After removal of 1 base from V and 2 bases from J, the junction contained 6 bases not matched to a gene. This CDR3 spans 17 amino acids. In germline, CDR1 is LGHNA, CDR2 YSLEER. CDR3 amino acids: CASSQGLAEGTKNIQYF. In DNA, the CDR3 is TGCGCCAGCAGCCAAGGACTAGCGGAGGGGACCAAAAACATTCAGTACTTC.

This clonotype was seen at least ten times. The rearrangement joins TRBV27 to TRBJ1-2, with D possibly being TRBD1 (6 bases). Between the trimmed V and J ends, which lost 4 bases and 8 bases, there was a span of 20 bases. Germline loops: CDR1 MNHEY, CDR2 SMNVEV (reference sequence). CDR3 length: 15 residues. The CDR3: CASSSGAGATYGYTF. In nucleotides, the CDR3 is TGTGCCAGCAGTTCAGGGGCGGGGGCCACCTACGGCTACACCTTC.

V is TRBV4-3 and J is TRBJ2-5, with 7 nucleotides matching TRBD2. CDR3 length equals 14 residues. Unmatched junction bases numbered 3, after V lost 0 bases and J lost 5 bases. Germline CDR1 reads LGHNA; CDR2 reads YSLEER. For the CDR3, the DNA is TGCGCCAGCAGCCAAGATTTGGGGGGGGAGACCCAGTACTTC. Translated: CASSQDLGGETQYF.

This clonotype was observed a handful of times. The rearrangement links TRBV3-1 to TRBJ2-1; D unresolved. The V and J ends lost 0 bases and 7 bases respectively, with 16 bases between them. Germline CDR1 reads LGHDT; CDR2 reads YNNKEL (reference sequence). This CDR3 has 16 residues. The CDR3 here is CASSQEASPIRNEQFF. CDR3 sequence (DNA): TGTGCCAGCAGCCAAGAAGCGTCACCCATCCGGAATGAGCAGTTCTTC.

The chain links TRBV9 to TRBJ2-7; the D call may be TRBD1 or TRBD2 (5 bases each). Germline lookup yields CDR1 SGDLS and CDR2 YYNGEE. CDR3 length: 14 amino acids. V lost 2 bases and J lost 5, with 14 bases in between. The CDR3 sequence is CASSVLPRGDEQYF. CDR3 DNA: TGTGCCAGCAGCGTGTTGCCGAGGGGCGACGAGCAGTACTTC.

Here the CDR3 DNA reads TGTGCCAGCAGTTCTACAGCCCTCCCTGGAAACACCATATATTTT. As protein: CASSSTALPGNTIYF. The rearrangement uses TRBV27 and TRBJ1-3; D unclear. In germline, CDR1 is MNHEY, CDR2 SMNVEV (reference sequence). Trimming removed 4 bases from V and 2 bases from J, with 12 bases in between. The length of the CDR3 is 15 residues.

This clonotype was seen only a few times. The rearrangement links TRBV12-5 to TRBJ1-1, with D uncertain. From germline, CDR1 is LGHNT and CDR2 FRNRAP. The CDR3 extends over 15 amino acids. V was clipped by 0 bases and J by 1 base, with 9 bases between them. The CDR3 reads CASGLVQVANTEAFF. The CDR3 nucleotides read TGTGCTAGTGGTTTGGTTCAAGTGGCGAACACTGAAGCTTTCTTT.

CDR3 loop: CASSSGTGVPMDTEAFF. The CDR3 region has the DNA TGTGCCAGCAGCTCCGGGACAGGGGTCCCAATGGACACTGAAGCTTTCTTT. The chain carries TRBV7-9 and TRBJ1-1; 10 nucleotides line up with TRBD1. CDR3 length: 17 amino acids. The J segment lost 3 bases and the V segment lost 4 bases, leaving 11 bases of the junction unmatched. In germline, CDR1 is SEHNR, CDR2 FQNEAQ (reference sequence).

This chain joins TRBV24-1 and TRBJ1-1, with a tentative D call TRBD1 (5 bases). The length of the CDR3 is 15 residues. V dropped 6 bases and J dropped 1 base, with 14 bases sitting between them. Germline values: CDR1 KGHDR, CDR2 SFDVKD. The chain's CDR3 is CATSQPGRENTEAFF. CDR3 bases: TGTGCCACCAGTCAACCGGGACGGGAGAACACTGAAGCTTTCTTT.

The table lists this clonotype with many counts. The V gene is TRBV7-2, the J gene TRBJ2-5; TRBD1 agrees at 7 bases. The CDR3 has 17 residues. The V gene's germline CDR1 is SGHTA and CDR2 FQGNSA. Germline trimming cut 1 base from V and 5 bases from J; bases unmatched to any gene: 13. CDR3 nucleotides: TGTGCCAGCAGCTTAGGGGTGACAGGGTGGGTCGGGGAGACCCAGTACTTC. This codes for CASSLGVTGWVGETQYF.

This chain links TRBV27 with TRBJ2-7, with a possible D match to TRBD2 (6 bases). The germline V gene encodes CDR1 MNHEY and CDR2 SMNVEV (reference sequence). The CDR3 covers 14 residues. Trimming cost V 8 bases and J 2 bases, with 16 bases left between them. This chain's CDR3 is CASGFSGPTYEQYF. As DNA, the CDR3 is TGTGCCAGCGGGTTTAGCGGACCGACCTACGAGCAGTACTTC.

The chain is built from TRBV19 and TRBJ2-1, with D possibly TRBD2 on 6 matching bases. Germline lookup yields CDR1 LNHDA and CDR2 SQIVND (reference sequence). V lost 5 bases to trimming and J lost 7 bases, with 15 bases between them. The CDR3 spans 14 residues. The CDR3 bases are TGTGCCAGTAGTTACCCTAGCGAGTATAATGAGCAGTTCTTC. Protein: CASSYPSEYNEQFF.

This clonotype was observed a few times. The J gene is TRBJ2-7, the V gene TRBV19; 9 bases match TRBD1. CDR3 size: 16 residues. Germline-derived CDR1 and CDR2 are LNHDA and SQIVND (reference sequence). The junction had 9 bases not matched to a gene; V was cut back by 3 bases and J by 3 bases. The CDR3 here is CASSMTGTGLGYEQYF. As DNA, the CDR3 is TGTGCCAGTAGTATGACCGGGACAGGGCTCGGCTACGAGCAGTACTTC.

This clonotype was counted a few times. This sequence joins TRBV6-1 and TRBJ2-1; 7 bases map to TRBD2. CDR1 is MNHNS, CDR2 SASEGT, per germline. This CDR3 region has 15 residues. Germline trimming cut 2 bases from V and 8 bases from J; bases unmatched to any gene: 9. The CDR3 protein is CASSELGGSDDEQFF. CDR3 coding DNA: TGTGCCAGCAGTGAACTTGGCGGGAGTGATGATGAGCAGTTCTTC.

The chain recombines TRBV7-9 with TRBJ2-1; TRBD2 agrees at 8 bases. In germline, CDR1 is SEHNR, CDR2 FQNEAQ (reference sequence). V gave up 5 bases and J gave up 7 bases; unmatched junction bases: 10. The CDR3 covers 15 residues. The CDR3 region has the DNA TGTGCCAGCAGCCCGGGGGGGCGTCCCACGAATGAGCAGTTCTTC. Translated: CASSPGGRPTNEQFF.

This clonotype came up many times. The chain is built from TRBV5-1 and TRBJ2-5, with D hard to call. The CDR3 contains 14 residues. Germline assignment: CDR1 SGHRS and CDR2 YFSETQ. The germline V and J ends were trimmed by 2 bases and 2 bases, with 10 bases remaining between them. CDR3 nucleotides: TGCGCCAGCAGCTTCTCCCATTTACAAGAGACCCAGTACTTC. It specifies CASSFSHLQETQYF.

This clonotype was seen only a few times. The chain uses TRBV6-2 or TRBV6-3 and TRBJ2-2; D is unresolved. Germline V gives CDR1 MNHEY, CDR2 SVGEGT. This CDR3 spans 13 amino acids. Trimming took 4 bases from V and 2 from J, leaving 5 bases between them. The DNA of the CDR3 is TGTGCCAGCAGTTTCGTAAACACCGGGGAGCTGTTTTTT. Translated: CASSFVNTGELFF.

V is TRBV27 and J is TRBJ2-1, with D possibly being TRBD1 or TRBD2 (5 bases each). CDR3 length equals 12 residues. Looked up from germline, CDR1 is MNHEY and CDR2 is SMNVEV (reference sequence). The ends were cut back, 1 base at V and 10 bases at J, with 8 bases in the middle. The CDR3 bases are TGTGCCAGCAGTTTATTGGGGGAAGAGCAGTTCTTC. Translation: CASSLLGEEQFF.

This clonotype has only a few counts. The V and J genes are TRBV18 and TRBJ2-1; 12 bases line up with TRBD2. The ends lost 4 bases at V and 7 bases at J; junction bases unmatched: 11. The CDR3 consists of 17 residues. Germline CDR1 is KGHSH and CDR2 is LQKENI. The CDR3 region is CASSQDWGLAGRNEQFF. As DNA, the CDR3 is TGTGCCAGCTCACAAGACTGGGGACTAGCGGGTCGTAATGAGCAGTTCTTC. The full variable domain, in which reference TRBV18 and TRBJ2-1 provide the parts outside the CDR3, is NAGVMQNPRHLVRRRGQEARLRCSPMKGHSHVYWYRQLPEEGLKFMVYLQKENIIDESGMPKERFSAEFPKEGPSILRIQQVVRGDSAAYFCASSQDWGLAGRNEQFFGPGTRLTVL.

The chain joins TRBV10-2 to TRBJ1-4; 12 bases fit TRBD1. The CDR3 is 18 amino acids. Germline CDR1 is WSHSY and CDR2 is SAAADI. V shed 3 bases, J shed 0 bases, and the junction held 5 bases outside the gene matches. The CDR3 DNA reads TGCGCCAGCAGTGACGGGACAGGGGGCCTCCCAACTAATGAAAAACTGTTTTTT. Translated: CASSDGTGGLPTNEKLFF.

This clonotype was observed a handful of times. The CDR3 DNA is TGTGCCAGCAGTTTCGGGGGAGACAACGAGCAGTACTTC. This sequence encodes CASSFGGDNEQYF. This chain connects TRBV27 to TRBJ2-7; maybe TRBD2 (6 bases). CDR3 length: 13 residues. V was clipped by 3 bases and J by 5 bases, with 11 bases between them. CDR1 and CDR2 (germline): MNHEY, SMNVEV (reference sequence).